One and the same sample provided the 14 T cell receptor beta chains below, sequenced in a study of T cells in Graves' hyperthyroidism and ophthalmopathy. Regions amplified from RNA transcripts were the TCR beta CDR3 regions. A set of HTBI primers served as the primers for a first-round RT-PCR of the TCR CDR3. Each CDR3 protein is one row after TCRdb ran MiXCR on the multiplex PCR reads. This sample yields about 350,000 distinct CDR3 sequences, of which over 15% are seen a single time; 15% to 18% belongs to the top ten. Sequencing was carried out using blood. The receptors come from a woman aged 40 to 50 with Graves' ophthalmopathy.

This clonotype was seen many times. V usage is TRBV25-1 and J usage is TRBJ2-7, with D possibly being TRBD2 (6 bases). Between the trimmed V and J ends, which lost 2 bases and 2 bases, there was a span of 10 bases. There are 14 residues in the CDR3. Germline assignment: CDR1 MGHDK and CDR2 SYGVNS. The CDR3 DNA is TGTGCCAGCAGTGAAGCCGGGGGTGCCTACGAGCAGTACTTC. Translating it yields CASSEAGGAYEQYF.

This clonotype has ten or more counts. The J gene is TRBJ1-1, the V gene TRBV12-3 or TRBV12-4; D remains ambiguous. The CDR3 consists of 12 residues. V gave up 4 bases and J gave up 7 bases, with 10 bases separating them. The chain's CDR3 is CASSSGGIEAFF. CDR3 nucleotide sequence: TGTGCCAGCAGTTCCGGCGGCATTGAAGCTTTCTTT.

This clonotype was picked up many times. This chain joins TRBV3-2 and TRBJ2-5; the table assigns TRBD2, which was not confirmed against the DNA. TRBV3-2 is a known pseudogene. The CDR3 loop spans 17 amino acids. The CDR3 DNA reads TGTGCCAGCAGCCAAGAGACGGGACTAGCGGGAGTGGAGACCCAGTACTTC. This translates into CASSQETGLAGVETQYF.

The chain carries TRBV30 and TRBJ2-5; the D gene is possibly TRBD2 (5 bases). Trimming took 3 bases from V and 1 from J, leaving 9 bases between them. This CDR3 comprises 13 residues. Germline V gene lookup returns CDR1 GTSNPN and CDR2 SVGIG (reference sequence). The CDR3 here is CAWSGNLQETQYF. The CDR3 nucleotides read TGTGCCTGGAGCGGGAACCTCCAAGAGACCCAGTACTTC.

This clonotype has at least ten counts. V usage is TRBV11-2 and J usage is TRBJ1-1; D is perhaps TRBD1 (5 bases). Germline V lookup: CDR1 SGHAT, CDR2 FQNNGV. This CDR3 region has 16 residues. V was trimmed by 8 bases and J by 4 bases, leaving 23 bases between them. CDR3 protein: CASAPLWGPRGTEAFF. The CDR3 DNA is TGTGCCAGCGCACCCCTGTGGGGCCCTCGGGGCACTGAAGCTTTCTTT.

In its sample, this clonotype was seen many times. The J gene is TRBJ2-7, the V gene TRBV7-9, with TRBD1 identical over 8 bases. The germline V gene has CDR1 SEHNR and CDR2 FQNEAQ (reference sequence). The V gene end was trimmed by 3 bases and the J gene end by 2 bases; junction bases not matched to a gene: 3. This CDR3 is built from 14 residues. CDR3 coding DNA: TGTGCCAGCAGCTTGGACAGGGTCACCTACGAGCAGTACTTC. Amino acids: CASSLDRVTYEQYF.

This clonotype has a count of ten or more. The chain combines TRBV15 with TRBJ2-7, with 10 bases that match TRBD2. The CDR3 covers 16 residues. V was pared by 5 bases and J by 5 bases, with 12 bases of the junction left unmatched. Germline V lookup: CDR1 LNHNV, CDR2 YYDKDF (reference sequence). In DNA, the CDR3 is TGTGCCACCAGCGGTGCTCCGGGACTAGCGAGCGACGAGCAGTACTTC. Protein product: CATSGAPGLASDEQYF. The full variable domain, in which reference TRBV15 and TRBJ2-7 provide the parts outside the CDR3, is DAMVIQNPRYQVTQFGKPVTLSCSQTLNHNVMYWYQQKSSQAPKLLFHYYDKDFNNEADTPDNFQSRRPNTSFCFLDIRSPGLGDTAMYLCATSGAPGLASDEQYFGPGTRLTVT.

For this clonotype: This clone may be a read error of a much larger clone one base away. The chain couples TRBV14 to TRBJ1-5; a weak D match, TRBD1 (6 bases). The germline gives CDR1 SGHDN, CDR2 FVKESK. The CDR3 consists of 16 residues. CDR3 amino acids: CAISLRTVNSNQPQHF. DNA for the CDR3: TGTGCCATCAGCCTCCGGACAGTTAATAGCAATCAGCCCCAGCATTTT.

This clonotype has a count of ten or more. This chain links TRBV2 with TRBJ2-7; weak D call: TRBD2 (6 bases). Germline loops: CDR1 SNHLY, CDR2 FYNNEI. Trimming left V 3 bases short and J 6 bases short, with 18 bases between. The CDR3 loop spans 15 amino acids. The CDR3 loop reads CASSEAGLGMSEQYF. CDR3 DNA: TGTGCCAGCAGTGAGGCGGGGCTAGGGATGAGCGAGCAGTACTTC.

This clonotype was seen at least ten times. The chain carries TRBV9 and TRBJ2-3, with unresolved D. V lost 2 bases and J 3 bases, leaving 16 bases between the germline ends. The CDR3 covers 16 residues. Germline CDR1 and CDR2: SGDLS and YYNGEE. CDR3 nucleotides: TGTGCCAGCAGCGTGAATTTCGAGCATTCGACAGATACGCAGTATTTT. This codes for CASSVNFEHSTDTQYF.

This clonotype was recorded at least ten times. This chain connects TRBV5-1 to TRBJ1-2, with D unresolved. V gave up 3 bases and J gave up 0 bases, with 9 bases separating them. There are 14 residues in the CDR3. Germline CDR1 SGHRS, CDR2 YFSETQ. In nucleotides, the CDR3 is TGCGCCAGCAGCTGGAGCCATTCTAACTATGGCTACACCTTC. It specifies CASSWSHSNYGYTF.

The sample holds many counts of this clonotype. This chain links TRBV20-1 with TRBJ1-6; possible D gene TRBD1, 5 bases. The CDR3 is made up of 15 amino acids. The germline V gene has CDR1 DFQATT and CDR2 SNEGSKA (reference sequence). Trimming removed 3 bases at V and 8 bases at J, with 17 bases between. The chain's CDR3 is CSARLSGGSHSPLHF. CDR3 coding DNA: TGCAGTGCTAGGCTCTCCGGGGGAAGTCATTCACCCCTCCACTTT.

This clonotype was picked up many times. The chain recombines TRBV28 with TRBJ1-3; 7 bases align to TRBD1. In germline, CDR1 is MDHEN, CDR2 SYDVKM. The CDR3 contains 15 residues. V shed 4 bases and J 0 bases; nucleotides not matched to a gene: 3. Here the CDR3 reads CASSSDRASGNTIYF. CDR3 coding DNA: TGTGCCAGCAGTTCTGACAGGGCCTCTGGAAACACCATATATTTT. The complete variable domain, with remaining parts taken from reference TRBV28 and TRBJ1-3, reads DVKVTQSSRYLVKRTGEKVFLECVQDMDHENMFWYRQDPGLGLRLIYFSYDVKMKEKGDIPEGYSVSREKKERFSLILESASTNQTSMYLCASSSDRASGNTIYFGEGSWLTVV.

This clonotype was seen ten or more times. The CDR3 bases are TGTGCCAGCAGTTCACAGGGGGCTGATGGGGCCAACGTCCTGACTTTC. Protein: CASSSQGADGANVLTF. The chain combines TRBV6-5 with TRBJ2-6; 9 nucleotides line up with TRBD1. From germline, CDR1 is MNHEY and CDR2 SVGAGI. The CDR3 loop spans 16 amino acids. Trimming at V came to 4 bases and at J to 3 bases, leaving 4 bases not matched to a gene.